These 2 T cell receptor beta chains share one sample of origin, sequenced in a study of identical twins. TCRdb reprocessed the 5' RACE reads with MiXCR, giving one entry per CDR3 protein. The table includes approximately 500,000 distinct CDR3 sequences, 13% to 15% detected once. These data also featured in a second study, about yellow fever vaccine responses in identical twins.

Sequencing used CD4+ T cells sorted from blood. The receptors come from a young woman in good health.

This clonotype turned up a few times. The chain employs TRBV10-3 and TRBJ1-2, with D possibly matching TRBD1 (5 bases). V was clipped by 3 bases and J by 4 bases, with 9 bases between them. Germline V gene data show CDR1 as ENHRY and CDR2 as SYGVKD. This CDR3 contains 13 residues. The CDR3 DNA reads as TGTGCCATCAGTGACACAGGTCCCTATGGCTACACCTTC. This encodes CAISDTGPYGYTF.

This clonotype came up a few times. The genes are TRBV6-1 and TRBJ1-1; D perhaps matches TRBD1 (6 bases). Trimming cost V 8 bases and J 0 bases, with 10 bases left between them. This CDR3 contains 13 residues. Germline V gene data show CDR1 as MNHNS and CDR2 as SASEGT. The CDR3 protein is CASVRGMNTEAFF. DNA of the CDR3: TGTGCCAGCGTGAGGGGGATGAACACTGAAGCTTTCTTT.